This T cell receptor (beta chain) was captured by sequencing in a study of blood T cell repertoires in COVID-19. Study-wide context: The United States, Italy and Spain provided the acute and convalescent COVID-19 samples. Sources were T cells, B-cell-depleted T cells, or PBMCs; the material itself was cDNA or gDNA.

One Seattle source followed patients from active infection through their disease course. In the original analysis: Estimation of nucleated cell counts relied on the amplification of reference gene primers. The method was immunoSEQ multiplex PCR; TCRdb's version includes in-frame clones alone and lacks a portion of them. That table gives V, J and clone size, and the DNA gave D and trimming. This table has 450,000 or so clones, about 91% appearing once. This CDR3 comprises 16 residues. Between the trimmed V and J ends, which lost 4 bases and 2 bases, there was a span of 15 bases. Germline CDR1 and CDR2: SGHVS and FQNEAQ.

The sample was peripheral blood. The chain couples TRBV7-8 to TRBJ2-1, with D possibly matching TRBD2 (5 bases). The clonotype was recovered from a man younger than 35 with COVID-19, enrolled during active disease. CDR3 residues: CASSSVLREPYNEQFF. The CDR3 nucleotides are TGTGCCAGCAGCTCTGTCTTAAGGGAGCCCTACAATGAGCAGTTCTTC.